The 9 T cell receptor beta chains reported below all come from one sample, sequenced in a study of T cell responses to AZD1222 COVID-19 vaccine. Method: immunoSEQ multiplex PCR; TCRdb's copy keeps in-frame clones and lacks some. The sample yields about 140,000 clones, approximately 90% seen once. The specimen was peripheral blood, collected on day 0 of AZD1222 vaccination. These receptors were taken from an adult in good health.

This chain uses TRBV30 with TRBJ2-7; unclear D gene. This CDR3 region has 14 residues. The germline gives CDR1 GTSNPN, CDR2 SVGIG (reference sequence). V was pared by 5 bases and J by 4 bases, with 18 bases between. CDR3 sequence reads: CAWGNRKGAYEQYF. The CDR3 DNA sequence: TGTGCCTGGGGGAACCGTAAAGGAGCTTACGAGCAGTACTTC.

The rearrangement uses TRBV30 and TRBJ1-2; 7 positions agree with TRBD1. The CDR3 is made up of 13 amino acids. Trimming removed 0 bases from V and 10 bases from J; junction bases left unmatched: 8. CDR1 GTSNPN and CDR2 SVGIG come from the germline V gene (reference sequence). CDR3 DNA sequence: TGTGCCTGGAGTGTACAGAGACAGGGAACCTACACCTTC. Translation: CAWSVQRQGTYTF.

J is TRBJ1-3 and V is TRBV11-2; D possibly corresponds to TRBD1 (6 bases). The CDR3 loop spans 15 amino acids. CDR1 is SGHAT and CDR2 is FQNNGV in the germline V gene. The V end lost 5 bases, the J end lost 8 bases, and 19 bases lay between the germline ends. CDR3 sequence (DNA): TGTGCCAGCAGCCCAACAGGGTCGACGGGAGACACCATATATTTT. It is translated as CASSPTGSTGDTIYF.

V and J are TRBV28 and TRBJ2-7; tentatively, D is TRBD1 (6 bases). The CDR3 extends over 16 amino acids. V lost 7 bases to trimming and J lost 2 bases, with 21 bases between them. Per germline, CDR1 MDHEN and CDR2 SYDVKM. CDR3 in amino acids: CASTPPRRGYPYEQYF. Here the CDR3 DNA reads TGTGCCAGCACCCCCCCGCGCAGGGGCTACCCCTACGAGCAGTACTTC.

This chain connects TRBV5-1 to TRBJ2-5; D unclear. Germline V lookup: CDR1 SGHRS, CDR2 YFSETQ. The CDR3 has 12 residues. V was clipped by 7 bases and J by 1 base, with 8 bases between them. The chain's CDR3 is CASRLLQETQYF. CDR3 sequence (DNA): TGCGCCAGCCGCCTTCTCCAAGAGACCCAGTACTTC.

Only one count was recorded for this clone. This chain connects TRBV6-2 or TRBV6-3 to TRBJ2-1; 9 bases fit TRBD2. The germline V gene encodes CDR1 MNHEY and CDR2 SVGEGT. The CDR3 has 15 amino acids. V lost 2 bases and J lost 6; bases outside the gene matches: 5. The CDR3 protein is CASSYRGLAANEQFF. In DNA form, the CDR3 reads TGTGCCAGCAGTTACAGGGGACTAGCAGCCAATGAGCAGTTCTTC.

The chain combines TRBV7-9 with TRBJ1-6, with D maybe TRBD1 (6 bases). V gave up 2 bases and J gave up 6 bases, with 11 bases separating them. Germline CDR1 reads SEHNR; CDR2 reads FQNEAQ (reference sequence). This CDR3 contains 15 residues. The DNA for the CDR3 is TGTGCCAGCAGCTTATCCGACAGGCTTAATTCACCCCTCCACTTT. Translated: CASSLSDRLNSPLHF.

The V call is TRBV2, the J call TRBJ1-1; D is undetermined. V was shortened by 3 bases and J by 0 bases, with 14 bases between the two germline ends. The germline V gene has CDR1 SNHLY and CDR2 FYNNEI. The CDR3 length is 16 residues. The CDR3 region is CASSDNAQSMNTEAFF. In nucleotides, the CDR3 is TGTGCCAGCAGTGATAACGCACAGAGCATGAACACTGAAGCTTTCTTT.

The CDR3 region has the DNA TGTGCCAGCTCACCACCGGTTGGGACCTACGAGCAGTACTTC. Its protein is CASSPPVGTYEQYF. J is TRBJ2-7 and V is TRBV18; D gene ambiguous. The CDR3 covers 14 residues. The germline V gene has CDR1 KGHSH and CDR2 LQKENI. Trimming took 0 bases from V and 2 from J, leaving 8 bases between them.